These T cell receptor beta chains were read from a single sample in a study of cytomegalovirus exposure and HLA in healthy donors. TCRdb's copy holds only in-frame clones and misses some; the assay was immunoSEQ multiplex PCR. The data show 250,000 to 350,000 clones, roughly 88% seen once. Input material: PBMCs. These receptors were collected from a man aged 40-55 years in good health and CMV-seropositive. CDR3s leave out the opening cysteine and the closing phenylalanine or tryptophan.

v_call: TRBV7-7; cdr3_aa: ASSSTGTGELF
v_call: TRBV7-6; cdr3_aa: ASSFGTSHTDTQY
v_call: TRBV27; cdr3_aa: ASSLIDRGQETQY
v_call: TRBV19; cdr3_aa: ASTLIPGQGLGGYT
v_call: TRBV7-9; cdr3_aa: ATDIGAGQPQH
v_call: TRBV4-2; cdr3_aa: ASSQEGQRSPLH
v_call: TRBV29-1; cdr3_aa: SALGQARGADTQY
v_call: TRBV5-5; cdr3_aa: ASSQGPIETIY
v_call: TRBV7-9; cdr3_aa: ASSPRTGAYEQY
v_call: TRBV20-1; cdr3_aa: SASFGRAF
v_call: TRBV20-1; cdr3_aa: SVGQPYGYT
v_call: TRBV7-8; cdr3_aa: ASSFGRGAEAF
v_call: TRBV7-9; cdr3_aa: SSSYGQVDEKLF
v_call: TRBV28; cdr3_aa: ASSPGRYEQY
v_call: TRBV9; cdr3_aa: ASSVGLAGFTDTQY
v_call: TRBV5-8; cdr3_aa: ASSWETGDTQY
v_call: TRBV5-1; cdr3_aa: ASRQGAANEKLF
v_call: TRBV25-1; cdr3_aa: ASATGGGGYT
v_call: TRBV28; cdr3_aa: ASSFRGPGVGEKLF
v_call: TRBV7-8; cdr3_aa: ASSLERAGGEF
v_call: TRBV28; cdr3_aa: ASSFMVAHEQY
v_call: TRBV9; cdr3_aa: ASSVSGDQETQY
v_call: TRBV5-1; cdr3_aa: ASSLAVTETVGELF
v_call: TRBV18; cdr3_aa: ASSPGTNSYEQY
v_call: TRBV5-4; cdr3_aa: ASSLAGGGETQY
v_call: TRBV28; cdr3_aa: ASSFRDGGSSYNEQF
v_call: TRBV4-2; cdr3_aa: ASSQDLAGVDRGTEAF
v_call: TRBV4-2; cdr3_aa: ASSYEQGNEQY
v_call: TRBV28; cdr3_aa: ASRSDRETSTDTQY
v_call: TRBV27; cdr3_aa: ASRWTGASNQPQH
v_call: TRBV5-6; cdr3_aa: ASSFGTDYEQY
v_call: TRBV25-1; cdr3_aa: ASSAFSGSTDTQY
v_call: TRBV5-1; cdr3_aa: ASSWTREEQF
v_call: TRBV28; cdr3_aa: ASSSTPGLSTDTQY
v_call: TRBV4-1; cdr3_aa: ASSQEGSVSSYEQY
v_call: TRBV2; cdr3_aa: ASSAGGPREQF
v_call: TRBV28; cdr3_aa: VTRGEGGTGAGGDEQY
v_call: TRBV5-4; cdr3_aa: ASSRRTGMQETQY
v_call: TRBV6-5; cdr3_aa: ASMTSGSYENIQY
v_call: TRBV11-2; cdr3_aa: ASTRGRGSQVDIQY
v_call: TRBV10-2; cdr3_aa: ASSEPREAEYYGYT
v_call: TRBV7-9; cdr3_aa: ATPRLAENTGELF
v_call: TRBV11-2; cdr3_aa: ASSPVGVKAQT
v_call: TRBV7-3; cdr3_aa: ASSLGGGRGNEQF
v_call: TRBV14; cdr3_aa: ASSQWRYSYEQY
v_call: TRBV6-5; cdr3_aa: ASSYLSGRELHEQY
v_call: TRBV28; cdr3_aa: ASRGTGWEKLF
v_call: TRBV5-1; cdr3_aa: ASSFGPSGYRQSYEQY
v_call: TRBV29-1; cdr3_aa: SVVALGAPANYGYT
v_call: TRBV6-6; cdr3_aa: ASSWERDSDTQY
v_call: TRBV12-5; cdr3_aa: ASGSFGEQF
v_call: TRBV7-3; cdr3_aa: ASSNSIQETQY